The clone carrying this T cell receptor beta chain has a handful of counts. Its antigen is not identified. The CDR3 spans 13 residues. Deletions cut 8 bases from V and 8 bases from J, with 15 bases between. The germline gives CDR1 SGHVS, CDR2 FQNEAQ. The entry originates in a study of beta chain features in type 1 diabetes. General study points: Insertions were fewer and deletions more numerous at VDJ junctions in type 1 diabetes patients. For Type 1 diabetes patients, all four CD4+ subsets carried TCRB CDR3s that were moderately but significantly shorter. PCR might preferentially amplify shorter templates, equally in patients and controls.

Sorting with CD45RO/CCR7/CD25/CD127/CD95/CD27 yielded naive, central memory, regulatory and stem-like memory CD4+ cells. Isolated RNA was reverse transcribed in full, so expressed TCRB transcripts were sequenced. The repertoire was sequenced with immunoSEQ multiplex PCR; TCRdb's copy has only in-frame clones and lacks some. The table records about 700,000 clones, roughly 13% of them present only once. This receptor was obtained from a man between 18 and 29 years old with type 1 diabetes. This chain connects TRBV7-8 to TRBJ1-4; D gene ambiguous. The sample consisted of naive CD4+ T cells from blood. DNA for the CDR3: TGTGCCAGCGGTCGAGCTCCGGGGGAAAAACTGTTTTTT. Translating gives CASGRAPGEKLFF.